Each of the 12 T cell receptor beta chains below was sequenced from the same sample in a study of OX40 agonist ivuxolimab in advanced cancers. Clones were read by immunoSEQ multiplex PCR, and TCRdb kept only the in-frame ones, dropping some. The sample has approximately 110,000 clones; around 93% are singletons. Sequencing was performed on CD4+ or CD8+ T cells sorted from blood, taken in a trial of the OX40 agonist ivuxolimab. Receptors originate from an adult with an advanced solid tumor such as melanoma, head and neck, liver or kidney cancer.

V usage is TRBV7-9 and J usage is TRBJ2-2, with unresolved D. In germline, CDR1 is SEHNR, CDR2 FQNEAQ (reference sequence). V was clipped by 5 bases and J by 8 bases, with 6 bases between them. The CDR3 totals 11 residues. The CDR3 region is CASSLKGELFF. The DNA of the CDR3 is TGTGCCAGCAGCCTCAAGGGGGAGCTGTTTTTT.

The chain couples TRBV6-5 to TRBJ2-5; D is possibly TRBD1 or TRBD2 (6 bases each). The CDR3 runs 13 residues. Trimming cost V 6 bases and J 2 bases, with 10 bases left between them. Per germline, CDR1 MNHEY and CDR2 SVGAGI. In nucleotides, the CDR3 is TGTGCCAGCAGCCAGGGGAGGCAAGAGACCCAGTACTTC. Its translation: CASSQGRQETQYF.

This chain links TRBV6-6 with TRBJ1-1; D is possibly TRBD1 (6 bases). V lost 0 bases, J lost 5 bases, and 13 bases lay in between. CDR3 length: 15 residues. The germline gives CDR1 MNHNY, CDR2 SVGAGI (reference sequence). The CDR3, as DNA: TGTGCCAGCAGTTACTCGGGCAGGGGAGATACTGAAGCTTTCTTT. It translates to CASSYSGRGDTEAFF.

This chain connects TRBV4-3 to TRBJ2-7, with 8 positions matching TRBD1. CDR3 length: 15 amino acids. V lost 0 bases and J lost 5; bases outside the gene matches: 6. From germline, CDR1 is LGHNA and CDR2 YSLEER. The CDR3, as DNA: TGCGCCAGCAGCCAAGATTACGGCAGGGGGCACGAGCAGTACTTC. It yields the protein CASSQDYGRGHEQYF.

The chain is built from TRBV6-5 and TRBJ2-1; D may be TRBD2 (5 bases). This CDR3 comprises 15 residues. Trimming pared 0 bases from V and 7 bases from J, leaving 13 bases between. The germline V gene encodes CDR1 MNHEY and CDR2 SVGAGI. The DNA for the CDR3 is TGTGCCAGCAGTTACTCTCCTAAGGGAGCGAATGAGCAGTTCTTC. Protein product: CASSYSPKGANEQFF.

This chain uses TRBV28 with TRBJ1-4; D uncertain. The V gene's germline CDR1 is MDHEN and CDR2 SYDVKM. The CDR3 loop spans 13 amino acids. Trimming took off 5 bases at V and 7 bases at J, with 11 bases between the two ends. The CDR3 nucleotides read TGTGCCAGCAGTGGAAGGGCCGGTGAAAAACTGTTTTTT. It specifies CASSGRAGEKLFF.

The chain is built from TRBV7-2 and TRBJ2-4, with D possibly called TRBD1 or TRBD2 (5 bases each). CDR3 size: 17 residues. Germline V gives CDR1 SGHTA, CDR2 FQGNSA. Trimming removed 6 bases from V and 3 bases from J, with 21 bases in between. CDR3 DNA sequence: TGTGCCAGCAGTTCCGGGACCGCGGAGGTGGGCAAAAACATTCAGTACTTC. This encodes CASSSGTAEVGKNIQYF.

This clone was observed once. The chain recombines TRBV19 with TRBJ1-5; TRBD1 agrees at 7 bases. The CDR3 is made up of 15 amino acids. Per germline, CDR1 LNHDA and CDR2 SQIVND (reference sequence). Losses at the gene ends were 7 bases for V and 7 bases for J; bases not matched to a gene: 13. The CDR3 is CASIKDYRGGQPQHF. For the CDR3, the DNA is TGTGCCAGTATCAAAGATTACAGGGGCGGACAGCCCCAGCATTTT.

The chain is built from TRBV29-1 and TRBJ2-1; D is possibly TRBD1 or TRBD2 (6 bases each). V lost 4 bases to trimming and J lost 1 base, with 14 bases between them. CDR1 is SQVTM and CDR2 is ANQGSEA in the germline V gene. This CDR3 has 15 amino acids. The CDR3, as DNA: TGCAGCGTTGCCGGCCGGGGGCCGTCCTACAATGAGCAGTTCTTC. This gives the protein CSVAGRGPSYNEQFF.

This clone turned up a few times. J is TRBJ1-1 and V is TRBV9; D remains ambiguous. Trimming left V 3 bases short and J 3 bases short, with 9 bases between. The length of the CDR3 is 13 residues. Germline V gene sequence: CDR1 SGDLS, CDR2 YYNGEE. DNA of the CDR3: TGTGCCAGCAGCGAGGTGACTCACACTGAAGCTTTCTTT. It specifies CASSEVTHTEAFF.

The rearrangement links TRBV4-1 to TRBJ1-1; D remains ambiguous. This CDR3 spans 15 amino acids. Trimming removed 2 bases from V and 0 bases from J, with 10 bases in between. The germline gives CDR1 MGHRA, CDR2 YSYEKL. Here the CDR3 reads CASSQIGFMNTEAFF. The CDR3 nucleotides read TGCGCCAGCAGCCAAATAGGGTTCATGAACACTGAAGCTTTCTTT.

This clone was seen a single time. The rearrangement uses TRBV7-2 and TRBJ2-2; 9 bases are a match to TRBD2. The CDR3 runs to 16 residues. V dropped 1 base and J dropped 6; count of bases not matched to a gene: 6. Germline lookup yields CDR1 SGHTA and CDR2 FQGNSA. In nucleotides, the CDR3 is TGTGCCAGCAGCTTAGGGGGACTAGCAGGTGCCGGGGAGCTGTTTTTT. The encoded protein is CASSLGGLAGAGELFF.